Included here is one T cell receptor beta chain sequence, with context. What it binds is unknown. The data belong to a study of chemoradiotherapy in HPV16-positive cancers. Looking at the study overall: Candidate HPV-specific T-cell clones and common TCR motifs came from functional assays in two HPV16-positive patients.

Findings of the study overall: During treatment, candidate HPV-specific clones and E7-related motifs expanded in tumor. For HPV16-positive patients, expanding HPV-responsive T cells associated with longer recurrence-free survival. Functional assays defining HPV-specific T cells used only a couple of HPV16-positive patients.

Clones were read by immunoSEQ multiplex PCR, and TCRdb kept only the in-frame ones, dropping some. The sample comprises 7,000 or so clones, about 89% of which are singletons, and 3.5% to 4.5% rests with the top ten. This sample was obtained from a patient who underwent chemoradiotherapy. This receptor was identified in a human donor with HPV-associated anogenital cancer.

The CDR3 protein is CASSVELGGKNIQYF. The CDR3 DNA reads TGTGCCAGCAGTGTCGAGTTAGGGGGGAAAAACATTCAGTACTTC. The chain links TRBV2 to TRBJ2-4; D is tentatively TRBD1 or TRBD2 (6 bases each). The CDR3 is made up of 15 amino acids. The germline V gene encodes CDR1 SNHLY and CDR2 FYNNEI. V lost 4 bases and J lost 4, with 14 bases in between.